The T cell receptor (beta chain) under discussion was sequenced for a study of T-cell memory formation after mild COVID-19. Study-wide points: Contracting clones from day 15 to 85 showed balanced CD4/CD8; later expanders favored CD4+. Researchers report contracting CD4+ clones mostly in CM and EM, with CD8+ clones in EMRA.

TCRdb reanalysed the 5' RACE reads using MiXCR and keeps one entry per CDR3 protein. Among under 700,000 distinct CDR3 sequences listed, around 21% were seen once. The CDR3 is made up of 13 amino acids. Germline loops: CDR1 SGHNT, CDR2 YYREEE (reference sequence). Trimming pared 7 bases from V and 7 bases from J, leaving 18 bases between. This clonotype turned up a few times. What it recognizes is unknown. The sequenced sample consisted of PBMCs or a T cell subset sorted from them (not recorded which). This clonotype originated in an adult woman who had mild COVID-19 (a few samples of this study predate the infection). Cell type and time point are not known. The chain links TRBV5-4 to TRBJ2-7; perhaps D is TRBD1 or TRBD2 (5 bases each). The CDR3 sequence is CASGWDQAGEQYF. The DNA for the CDR3 is TGTGCCAGCGGATGGGACCAGGCTGGGGAGCAGTACTTC.